These 22 T cell receptor beta chains originate from one sample sequenced in a study of a mutant IDH1 vaccine in newly diagnosed glioma. Time point: week 35, safety follow-up. Doses comprised 300 ug of mutant IDH1 20-mer peptide each, plus topical imiquimod. No antigen has been identified for these receptors. Sequencing used immunoSEQ multiplex PCR; TCRdb keeps in-frame clones, though not all of them. The sample lists tens of thousands of clones, around 84% occurring once. Sequenced material: PBMCs, taken from a glioma patient whose treatment included an IDH1 peptide vaccine. These receptors all come from a man between 25 and 39 years old with glioma.

This clone was seen a single time. This chain connects TRBV19 to TRBJ1-5, with D possibly being TRBD1 (5 bases). The V end lost 7 bases, the J end lost 2 bases, and 9 bases lay between the germline ends. CDR3 size: 13 residues. From germline, CDR1 is LNHDA and CDR2 SQIVND (reference sequence). Written as DNA, the CDR3 is TGTGCCAGTACCCCACAGGGCAATCAGCCCCAGCATTTT. It yields the protein CASTPQGNQPQHF.

The V gene is TRBV4-1, the J gene TRBJ2-1; 9 bases are a match to TRBD2. Trimming at V came to 4 bases and at J to 4 bases, leaving 8 bases not matched to a gene. CDR1 is MGHRA, CDR2 YSYEKL, per germline. This CDR3 is built from 16 residues. CDR3 coding DNA: TGCGCCAGCAGCCCCACGCGAAGCGGGGGGTACAATGAGCAGTTCTTC. Its translation is CASSPTRSGGYNEQFF.

The gene calls are TRBV10-2 and TRBJ1-6, with TRBD1 identical over 7 bases. Germline CDR1 and CDR2: WSHSY and SAAADI. CDR3 length equals 13 residues. V was clipped by 6 bases and J by 4 bases; unmatched bases: 0. The CDR3 DNA reads as TGCGCCAGCAGGGGACAGTATAATTCACCCCTCCACTTT. Amino acid sequence: CASRGQYNSPLHF.

The genes are TRBV28 and TRBJ1-6, with TRBD1 as a possible D gene (5 bases). This CDR3 is built from 15 residues. Germline V CDR1 and CDR2: MDHEN, SYDVKM. Trimming shortened V by 7 bases and J by 8 bases, and 18 bases separated the two germline ends. The chain's CDR3 is CASIRGGYEDSPLHF. The DNA of the CDR3 is TGTGCCAGCATTCGGGGGGGGTATGAGGATTCACCCCTCCACTTT.

This sequence joins TRBV2 and TRBJ2-1; D may be TRBD1 (6 bases). The CDR3 is 14 amino acids. V dropped 6 bases and J dropped 4 bases, with 13 bases sitting between them. CDR1 is SNHLY and CDR2 is FYNNEI in the germline V gene. The CDR3 DNA reads as TGTGCCAGCAGGCAGGGGCTAGAATACAATGAGCAGTTCTTC. Translated: CASRQGLEYNEQFF.

The chain combines TRBV5-4 with TRBJ1-4, with 7 bases fitting TRBD1. V trimming: 1 base; J trimming: 8 bases; junction bases outside the gene matches: 11. Germline CDR1 SGHNT, CDR2 YYREEE (reference sequence). This CDR3 contains 16 residues. The CDR3 region is CASSLTGAGLEEKLFF. The CDR3 DNA follows: TGTGCCAGCAGCTTGACAGGGGCTGGTCTGGAGGAAAAACTGTTTTTT. Based on the CDR3 plus reference TRBV5-4 and TRBJ1-4, the full variable domain is ETGVTQSPTHLIKTRGQQVTLRCSSQSGHNTVSWYQQALGQGPQFIFQYYREEENGRGNFPPRFSGLQFPNYSSELNVNALELDDSALYLCASSLTGAGLEEKLFFGSGTQLSVL.

The chain uses TRBV4-1 and TRBJ2-3; TRBD1 matches 10 bases. V lost 1 base to trimming and J lost 4 bases; unmatched junction nucleotides: 11. Germline V gives CDR1 MGHRA, CDR2 YSYEKL. The CDR3 is made up of 18 amino acids. CDR3: CASSQAPTGTGDADTQYF. DNA for the CDR3: TGCGCCAGCAGCCAAGCCCCGACCGGGACAGGGGATGCAGATACGCAGTATTTT.

The chain joins TRBV5-1 to TRBJ1-1, with a weak D call TRBD1 (5 bases). Between the trimmed V and J ends, which lost 4 bases and 1 base, there was a span of 20 bases. The CDR3 is 17 residues long. Germline CDR1 SGHRS, CDR2 YFSETQ. CDR3 DNA sequence: TGCGCCAGCAGCCTCTATTATGGGGACCCAGCGAACACTGAAGCTTTCTTT. Residues: CASSLYYGDPANTEAFF.

The chain couples TRBV5-6 to TRBJ2-5; 7 nucleotides agree with TRBD2. With 3 bases clipped from V and 3 bases from J, the junction kept 8 bases outside the gene matches. Germline V lookup: CDR1 SGHDT, CDR2 YYEEEE. The CDR3 sequence is 15 residues long. The CDR3 loop is CASSSKGGAKETQYF. The CDR3 region has the DNA TGTGCCAGCAGCTCCAAGGGAGGGGCGAAAGAGACCCAGTACTTC.

The CDR3 sequence is CASSSQGEKLFF. CDR3 in DNA: TGCGCCAGCAGCTCACAAGGAGAAAAACTGTTTTTT. This chain connects TRBV5-1 to TRBJ1-4; the D is unclear. The germline V gene encodes CDR1 SGHRS and CDR2 YFSETQ. Trimming cost V 3 bases and J 8 bases, with 8 bases left between them. CDR3 size: 12 residues.

The rearrangement links TRBV6-5 to TRBJ1-3; D may be TRBD1 (5 bases). Trimming pared 0 bases from V and 4 bases from J, leaving 10 bases between. The germline V gene encodes CDR1 MNHEY and CDR2 SVGAGI. The CDR3 spans 15 residues. CDR3 sequence reads: CASSYSATAGNTIYF. CDR3 DNA: TGTGCCAGCAGTTACTCTGCGACAGCCGGAAACACCATATATTTT.

The rearrangement uses TRBV10-2 and TRBJ1-2, with a possible D match to TRBD1 (6 bases). The CDR3 has 13 amino acids. Trimming pared 5 bases from V and 4 bases from J, leaving 11 bases between. Germline V gene lookup returns CDR1 WSHSY and CDR2 SAAADI. CDR3: CASSQGLSYGYTF. CDR3 coding DNA: TGCGCCAGCAGTCAGGGGCTAAGCTATGGCTACACCTTC.

The genes are TRBV2 and TRBJ1-4, with D possibly TRBD1 on 6 matching bases. CDR3 size: 14 residues. Trimming shortened V by 6 bases and J by 4 bases, and 12 bases separated the two germline ends. Germline V gene lookup returns CDR1 SNHLY and CDR2 FYNNEI. Here the CDR3 reads CASRGQSDNEKLFF. As DNA, the CDR3 is TGTGCCAGCAGGGGACAATCAGATAATGAAAAACTGTTTTTT.

This chain uses TRBV11-2 with TRBJ1-1; perhaps TRBD1 as D (5 bases). CDR1 is SGHAT, CDR2 FQNNGV, per germline. This CDR3 has 13 amino acids. Trimming took off 2 bases at V and 4 bases at J, with 8 bases between the two ends. The CDR3 region is CASSLSGGTEAFF. The CDR3 coding sequence is TGTGCCAGCAGCTTAAGCGGGGGCACTGAAGCTTTCTTT.

The CDR3 sequence: CASSLGGAGNYEQYF. In DNA form, the CDR3 reads TGCGCCAGCAGCTTGGGTGGTGCGGGAAACTACGAGCAGTACTTC. V usage is TRBV5-1 and J usage is TRBJ2-7; TRBD2 might be the D (6 bases). The CDR3 runs to 15 residues. Germline V gene sequence: CDR1 SGHRS, CDR2 YFSETQ. V was clipped by 0 bases and J by 3 bases, with 13 bases between them.

The chain uses TRBV5-1 and TRBJ1-3; D is unresolved. Trimming removed 0 bases at V and 8 bases at J, with 9 bases between. CDR3 size: 13 residues. The germline V gene encodes CDR1 SGHRS and CDR2 YFSETQ. CDR3 bases: TGCGCCAGCAGCTTGGACACCCGTTACACCATATATTTT. Residues: CASSLDTRYTIYF. Supplemented by reference TRBV5-1 and TRBJ1-3, the full variable domain reads KAGVTQTPRYLIKTRGQQVTLSCSPISGHRSVSWYQQTPGQGLQFLFEYFSETQRNKGNFPGRFSGRQFSNSRSEMNVSTLELGDSALYLCASSLDTRYTIYFGEGSWLTVV.

The DNA of the CDR3 is TGTGCCAGCAGTGGGACTAGCGGGGTGAAGTACTTC. Translating gives CASSGTSGVKYF. This chain uses TRBV2 with TRBJ2-5; TRBD2 agrees at 12 bases. Germline lookup yields CDR1 SNHLY and CDR2 FYNNEI. V lost 4 bases to trimming and J lost 12 bases; unmatched junction nucleotides: 3. The CDR3 spans 12 residues. The entire variable domain, with the rest obtained from reference TRBV2 and TRBJ2-5, is as follows: EPEVTQTPSHQVTQMGQEVILRCVPISNHLYFYWYRQILGQKVEFLVSFYNNEISEKSEIFDDQFSVERPDGSNFTLKIRSTKLEDSAMYFCASSGTSGVKYFGPGTRLLVL.

The V and J genes are TRBV18 and TRBJ2-3; 7 bases fit TRBD1. The CDR3 runs 13 residues. CDR1 is KGHSH, CDR2 LQKENI, per germline. The junction had 5 bases not matched to a gene; V was cut back by 8 bases and J by 3 bases. The CDR3 bases are TGTGCCAGCAGGACAGGCTCAACAGATACGCAGTATTTT. Amino acids: CASRTGSTDTQYF.

This clone was observed once. The chain combines TRBV28 with TRBJ1-5; D remains unclear. The CDR3 length is 11 residues. With 6 bases removed from V and 7 bases from J, the gap between germline ends came to 7 bases. Germline-derived CDR1 and CDR2 are MDHEN and SYDVKM. CDR3 region: CASSSAQPQHF. The CDR3 DNA is TGTGCCAGCAGCTCCGCGCAGCCCCAGCATTTT.

This rearrangement joins TRBV7-9 to TRBJ2-5; possible D gene TRBD2, 6 bases. This CDR3 is 15 amino acids long. The V and J ends lost 5 bases and 5 bases respectively, with 18 bases between them. Germline CDR1 reads SEHNR; CDR2 reads FQNEAQ (reference sequence). The CDR3 here is CASSPGVAEEETQYF. The DNA for the CDR3 is TGTGCCAGCAGCCCTGGGGTAGCGGAGGAGGAGACCCAGTACTTC.

This clone was detected only a few times. This chain connects TRBV27 to TRBJ1-1; TRBD1 matches at 9 bases. J gave up 4 bases and V 5 bases, and 8 bases lay outside the gene matches. Germline-derived CDR1 and CDR2 are MNHEY and SMNVEV (reference sequence). The CDR3 has 15 residues. CDR3 in amino acids: CASSPDRGFGTEAFF. In DNA form, the CDR3 reads TGTGCCAGCAGTCCGGACAGGGGATTCGGCACTGAAGCTTTCTTT.

The chain joins TRBV6-1 to TRBJ2-7; D ambiguous. The CDR3 is 12 residues long. The germline gives CDR1 MNHNS, CDR2 SASEGT. V gave up 0 bases and J gave up 3 bases, with 3 bases separating them. The CDR3 coding sequence is TGTGCCAGCAGTGAAGCTGGCTACGAGCAGTACTTC. This gives the protein CASSEAGYEQYF.